What follows is one TCR beta chain and its context. What this receptor recognizes is not known. No much larger clone exists at a distance of one base, and base qualities are not known. Library preparation was by the immunoSEQ multiplex PCR assay. Held by TCRdb, this immuneACCESS table contains in-frame sequences only and omits some clones. Under half of the omission traces to an unresolved V gene where checked; the cause of the rest is unknown. The sample table shows 25,000 to 35,000 clones, and 81% are seen once. Approximately 25% of the sample rests with the top ten. In this study, focal radiation therapy paired with CTLA-4 blockade (ipilimumab) was tested in patients who had chemo-refractory metastatic non-small-cell lung cancer. From the cysteine up to the phenylalanine, the CDR3 has a length of 17 residues. Only CDR3 DNA is held: 51 bases, read in frame from base 1. V is cut back by 2 bases and J by 5 bases, with 10 bases in the junction unmatched. Based on the germline V gene (reference sequence), the CDR1 and CDR2 sequences are MNHEY and SMNVEV.

This sample was taken from a study of radiotherapy plus CTLA-4 blockade in lung cancer listed by TCRdb under 2018. Context from the whole study: Among the enrolled patients, approximately 17% had an objective response, and 31% reached disease control. The paper as a whole reports these results and caveats: After treatment with radiotherapy and ipilimumab, TCR clones that came from tumors expanded in the peripheral blood. Early dynamic changes in blood T cell clones, together with increased serum interferon-beta after radiation, were reported as the strongest predictors of response.

This specimen was peripheral blood, taken from a patient treated with radiotherapy plus ipilimumab. This receptor was taken from a human donor with non-small cell lung cancer that progressed on radiotherapy plus ipilimumab. The V and J segments used are TRBV27 and TRBJ2-4; 9 central bases correspond to TRBD2. The DNA sequence is as follows: TGTGCCAGCAGTTTAAGGCCCTTAGCGGGAGAGGAAAACATTCAGTACTTC. Its product reads: CASSLRPLAGEENIQYF.